This T cell receptor (beta chain) was retrieved from a study of cytomegalovirus exposure and HLA in healthy donors (dated by TCRdb to the late 2010s). For the study in its entirety: An earlier analysis of approximately 590 of the donors reported roughly 300 Gb of sequence data and approximately 110 million unique TCR beta sequences from about 200 million T cells. Approximately 300 gigabases of sequencing data and roughly 81 million unique TCR sequences made up an early release that covered roughly 670 HLA-typed donors. The genetic ancestry cluster associated with self-reported Caucasian donors included roughly 84% of the 398 genotyped donors. The aim of the study was to test whether cataloging public T cell receptors could identify signatures of past pathogen exposure. The study profiled the T cell repertoires of hundreds of subjects by immunosequencing and related them to cytomegalovirus serostatus. Along with the approximately 600-subject first cohort, a separate validation cohort of roughly 110 different subjects was used. To predict cytomegalovirus infection status, the study brought together high-throughput TCR immunosequencing, statistical association of individual TCRs with disease status, and machine learning. A later analysis re-examined previously published TCR beta repertoires from roughly 650 donors and added high-resolution HLA genotyping to investigate patterns of TCR occurrence. In the later analysis, no new phenotypic data were used to find candidate immune exposures; instead, reliance was placed on TCR beta sequences and their occurrence across donors. An earlier analysis of 587 of the donors used high-throughput TCR beta sequencing to judge whether each TCR beta V gene segment behaved as functional or pseudogenic. Donor age, sex, ethnicity and CMV serostatus were compiled alongside the repertoire data. In a later genetic analysis, genome-wide SNP genotypes for about 55% of the roughly 700 donors were used, and that subset was treated as a discovery cohort. All discovery cohort repertoires had been generated using a single sequencing platform. HLA typing included class I and class II loci at four-digit resolution. The number of typed donors differed by locus: about 620-630 for A, B, C, DRB1 and DQB1; some 500 for DQA1; roughly 600 for DPA1; and 400 to 480 for DPB1. Roughly 5 DR-DQ haplotypes were handled as single units for association and clustering, since linkage in the cohort was strong. Among 398 genotyped donors of the cohort, an average of around 240,000 unique TCR beta nucleotide sequences were sequenced per donor, about a sixth of them non-productive.

The protocol used for the library was the immunoSEQ multiplex PCR assay. The multiplex PCR relied on a mix of 60 forward primers for TCR Vbeta segments and 13 reverse primers for TCR Jbeta segments. The CDR3 region of rearranged TCR beta genes was amplified from genomic DNA by a multiplex PCR assay. Amplified TCR beta libraries were sequenced as 87-base-pair reads on the Illumina HiSeq System. In the paper's pipeline: Across the 700 or so repertoires, a later analysis counted 80 million or so unique TCR beta chains, roughly 11 million of which were shared by at least two donors. To remove PCR and sequencing errors, raw reads were error-corrected and collapsed into unique sequences using a nearest-neighbor algorithm that merged closely related sequences. To assign V, D and J gene segments, CDR3 sequences were aligned to IMGT reference sequences. Each retained sequence needed at least a six-nucleotide match to both a V gene segment and a J gene segment. Rearrangements were classified as productive when the CDR3 lacked stop codons and remained in frame with V and J, and all other rearrangements were classified as non-productive. CDR3 was defined by IMGT convention, running from the second conserved V-encoded cysteine to the conserved J-encoded phenylalanine. The earlier analysis of 500 to 600 of the donors excluded sequences that lacked an unambiguous match to a single V gene segment. In an earlier analysis of a few hundred of the donors, V segments were called functional above 56.7% productive rearrangements and were called segregating when the between-donor standard deviation exceeded 5%. A statistical classification framework was built for diagnosing cytomegalovirus status from the catalog of TCR beta chain sequences. V and J gene assignment, in a later analysis, came from comparing TCR nucleotide sequences with IMGT/GENE-DB human TR gene sequences. In a later analysis, CDR3 sequences and most-parsimonious VDJ recombination scenarios were assigned using the TCRdist pipeline. In a later analysis, each TCR beta chain was defined by its CDR3 amino acid sequence together with its V-gene family, and reads without a unique V-gene family were excluded. In a later analysis, 500 to 700 highly shared, low-generation-probability nucleotide sequences were removed to address suspected cross-contamination and a sequencing artifact. A later analysis calculated a clonal expansion index for each public chain from normalized within-repertoire ranks of inferred template counts. In a later analysis, generation probabilities were computed with a VDJ recombination model fitted to out-of-frame rearrangements, and the resulting probabilities were checked against IGoR. A later analysis scored TCR-TCR, TCR-HLA and TCR-CMV co-occurrence with hypergeometric tests, applying a repertoire-size bias correction to TCR pairs. A later analysis estimated false discovery rates by permuting HLA or CMV assignments 20 times. In a later analysis, co-occurring TCRs were grouped with DBSCAN, and TCRdist sequence similarity was added when clustering was performed within HLA-allele-positive subsets. For co-occurrence clustering, repertoires with fewer than 30,000 or more than 120,000 public chains were excluded, along with five repertoires with anomalous nucleotide sharing. Sourced from immuneACCESS, this table was stored by TCRdb with only in-frame sequences that have V and J called. A share of the clones is absent; for the studies checked, an unresolved V gene accounts for under half, and the remainder has no known explanation. The DNA gave D and trimming, while V, J and clone size come from that table. The sample table records approximately 96,000 clones. 5.5% to 6.5% of the sample rests with the top ten.

Comment on this clone: This receptor's antigen is unknown.

Results the study describes overall, beyond this receptor: Immune exposure information for the cohort was limited to CMV serostatus. According to a later analysis, TCR association rates differed among HLA loci, with DRB1 alleles showing the most associated TCRs and HLA-C alleles showing the fewest. Sequencing depth was assumed to be roughly uniform across donors in the presence/absence analyses, though that assumption may not hold. In both the original and validation cohorts, the classifier was reported to diagnose cytomegalovirus status with high specificity and sensitivity. According to the authors, the approach could potentially be generalized to other disease states and immunological phenotypes. Across donors, most TCR sequences were observed very rarely, whereas some public TCRs were present in many individuals. A later analysis found that HLA-associated TCR beta chains were more clonally expanded and had lower generation probabilities than equally common non-associated chains. A cluster of highly shared sequence variants was judged likely to be a technical artifact of the sequencing pipeline. According to a later genetic analysis, donors in an Asian-associated ancestry cluster had fewer N-insertions in productive TCRs than the approximately 670-donor mean. A further reported finding was that TCR beta sequences accurately predicted the HLA-A and HLA-B alleles for most subjects in the first cohort. Most CMV-associated TCR beta chains appeared to be HLA-restricted in a later analysis, and the HLA associations seemed to be driven largely by CMV exposure. A later analysis reported that several top co-occurrence clusters appeared linked to parvovirus B19, influenza, CMV and Epstein-Barr virus. The study gave a list of about 170 TCR beta chains associated with cytomegalovirus. Because HLA typing was missing for some donors at each locus, association tests included only the typed subset. An association between a missense DCLRE1C variant and V-gene and J-gene trimming of TCR beta chains was found in a later genetic analysis and replicated in an independent cohort. Some IMGT-functional V segments, including TRBV6-2 and TRBV6-3, could not be distinguished by the 87-base-pair reads and were therefore excluded. Correlated functional status among segregating V segments might reflect linkage disequilibrium, but an unknown experimental factor could not be ruled out. In vitro tests confirmed that a few of the cytomegalovirus-associated TCR beta chains recognize cytomegalovirus antigens. When HLA alleles, especially DR and DQ, strongly co-occurred, attributing TCR associations to individual alleles was difficult. At a false discovery rate of 0.05, a later analysis linked some 18,000 TCR beta sequences to specific HLA alleles. An earlier analysis of 587 of the donors showed that most TCR beta V segments appeared in productive rearrangements either about 87% or about 30% of the time, which broadly matched IMGT annotations. In this cohort, only TCR beta chains were sequenced, and detectable features were limited by the absence of alpha or paired-chain data. Because counts were too low, roughly 17 rarely observed V segments, including chromosome 9 orphons, were left out of the earlier analysis of some 600 of the donors.

The cohort comprised approximately 700 healthy bone marrow donors. Cohort members were all nominally healthy when sampled, although unrecorded immune exposures were likely present. The donor was CMV seropositive and was included in the group of 250 to 350 seropositive cohort members. A peripheral blood sample was collected from each donor, and TCR beta sequencing was performed on peripheral blood mononuclear cells. The Qiagen DNeasy Blood Extraction Kit was used to extract genomic DNA from the blood cell samples. CDR1 and CDR2, per the germline V gene (reference sequence), are GTSNPN and SVGIG. The junction shows trimming of 4 bases on V and 7 bases on J, plus 16 bases between the germline ends. Reading from cysteine to phenylalanine, the CDR3 counts 13 amino acids. Just the 39-base CDR3 DNA is kept, in frame starting at base 1.

The TCR was taken from a girl aged 10-17 years in good health and CMV-seropositive. The sample comprised PBMCs. The chain was built from TRBV30 and TRBJ1-1, and the D gene may be TRBD1, 5 bases matching. The DNA is as follows: TGTGCCTGGAATAGGGGTGGGGATGGTGAAGCTTTCTTT. Its protein product is CAWNRGGDGEAFF.